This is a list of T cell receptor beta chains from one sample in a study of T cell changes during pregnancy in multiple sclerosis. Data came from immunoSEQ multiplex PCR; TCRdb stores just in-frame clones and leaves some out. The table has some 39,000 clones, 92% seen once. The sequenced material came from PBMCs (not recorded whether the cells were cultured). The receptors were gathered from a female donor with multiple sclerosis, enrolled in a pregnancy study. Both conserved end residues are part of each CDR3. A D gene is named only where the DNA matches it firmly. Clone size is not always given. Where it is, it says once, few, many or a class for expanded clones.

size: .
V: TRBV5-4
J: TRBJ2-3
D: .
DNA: TGTGCCAGCAGCTTGGCGGCGGTAGATACGCAGTATTTT
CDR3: CASSLAAVDTQYF

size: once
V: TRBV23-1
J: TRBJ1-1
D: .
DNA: TGCGCCAGCGAAACACCCGGGGGACACACTGAAGCTTTCTTT
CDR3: CASETPGGHTEAFF

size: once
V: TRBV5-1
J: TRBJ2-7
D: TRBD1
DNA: TGCGCCAGCAGCCCGGGTCCGGGACAGATCTACGAGCAGTACTTC
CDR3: CASSPGPGQIYEQYF

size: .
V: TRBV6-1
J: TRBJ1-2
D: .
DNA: TGTGCCAGCGGGGCCGGGCGCTATGGCTACACCTTC
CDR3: CASGAGRYGYTF

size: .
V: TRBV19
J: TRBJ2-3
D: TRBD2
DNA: TGTGCCAGTAATTCTCAAGCGGGACCCTCCACAGATACGCAGTATTTT
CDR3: CASNSQAGPSTDTQYF

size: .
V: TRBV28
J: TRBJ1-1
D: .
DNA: TGTGCCAGCAGTTTAGGCAGGGTCACTGAAGCTTTCTTT
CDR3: CASSLGRVTEAFF

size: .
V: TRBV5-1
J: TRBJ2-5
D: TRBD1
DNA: TGCGCCAGCAGCTTGGGAGTGAGGGGGCCCCAGGGGGAGACCCAGTACTTC
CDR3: CASSLGVRGPQGETQYF

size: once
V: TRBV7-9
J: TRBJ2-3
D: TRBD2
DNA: TGTGCCAGCAGCGACTGGGGTGGGGGGGCAGATACGCAGTATTTT
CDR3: CASSDWGGGADTQYF

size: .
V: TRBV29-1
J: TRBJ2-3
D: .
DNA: TGCAGCCTCCTTCGAGGGGGCACAGATACGCAGTATTTT
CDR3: CSLLRGGTDTQYF

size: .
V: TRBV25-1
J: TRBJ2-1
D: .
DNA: TGTGCCAGCAGTGAACAGGACTCCTACAATGAGCAGTTCTTC
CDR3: CASSEQDSYNEQFF

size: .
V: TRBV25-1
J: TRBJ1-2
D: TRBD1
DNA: TGTGCCAGCAGTGATTCAGGGGGCTACTATGGCTACACCTTC
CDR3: CASSDSGGYYGYTF

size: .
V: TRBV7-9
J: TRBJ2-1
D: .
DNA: TGTGCCAGCAGCTTAGGGACTGGGGGAACCAATGAGCAGTTCTTC
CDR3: CASSLGTGGTNEQFF

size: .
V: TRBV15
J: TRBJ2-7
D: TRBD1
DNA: TGTGCCACCAGCAGAGACGGACAGGAAACCTACGAGCAGTACTTC
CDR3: CATSRDGQETYEQYF

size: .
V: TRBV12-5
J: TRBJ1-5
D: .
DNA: TGTGCTAGTGGTGAATCGGCGGGTTCTGGCAATCAGCCCCAGCATTTT
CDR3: CASGESAGSGNQPQHF

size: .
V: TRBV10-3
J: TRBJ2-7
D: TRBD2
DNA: TGTGCCATCAGTGAGTCCCTGGGGACTAGCGGGAGAGGCGAGCAGTACTTC
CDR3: CAISESLGTSGRGEQYF

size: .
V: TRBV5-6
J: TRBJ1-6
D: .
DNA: TGTGCCAGCAGCTTGGTTGGCCTTGGCGATTCACCCCTCCACTTT
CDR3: CASSLVGLGDSPLHF

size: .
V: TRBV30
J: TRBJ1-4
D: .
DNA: TGTGCCTGGAGTGTTCGGGGTGAAAAACTGTTTTTT
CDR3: CAWSVRGEKLFF

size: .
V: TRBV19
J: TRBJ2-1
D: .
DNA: TGTGCCAGTAGTTCGGGACCAACCGGCGGTGAGCAGTTCTTC
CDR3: CASSSGPTGGEQFF

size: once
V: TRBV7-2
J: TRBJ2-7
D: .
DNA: TGTGCCAGCAGCTTAGATAGGTCAAACGAGCAGTACTTC
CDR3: CASSLDRSNEQYF

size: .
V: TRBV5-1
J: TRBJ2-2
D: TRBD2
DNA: TGCGCCAGCAGCCCCCGCCCTAGCGGGATAGCCGGGGAGCTGTTTTTT
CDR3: CASSPRPSGIAGELFF

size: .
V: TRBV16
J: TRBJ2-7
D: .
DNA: TGTGCCAGCAGCCAATCGGGGCAGTTCTTCTACGAGCAGTACTTC
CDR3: CASSQSGQFFYEQYF

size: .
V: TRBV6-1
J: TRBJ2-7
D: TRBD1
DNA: TGTGCCAGCAGTGAAGCCCGAACCCGGGACAGGCGCACGAGCGAGCAGTACTTC
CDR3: CASSEARTRDRRTSEQYF

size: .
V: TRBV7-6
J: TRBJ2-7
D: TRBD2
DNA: TGTGCCAGCAGCTTAGGACCCAGCGGGAGGACTAATATGTACGAGCAGTACTTC
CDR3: CASSLGPSGRTNMYEQYF

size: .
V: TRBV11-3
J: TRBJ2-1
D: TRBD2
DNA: TGTGCCAGCAGCACCCGACTAGCGGGAGGGAAGAATGAGCAGTTCTTC
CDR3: CASSTRLAGGKNEQFF

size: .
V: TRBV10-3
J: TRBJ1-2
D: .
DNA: TGTGCCATCTCGACAGTGGTCGACTATGGCTACACCTTC
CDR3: CAISTVVDYGYTF

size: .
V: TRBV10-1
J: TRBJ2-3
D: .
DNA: TGCGCCAGCAGCCCCGGATCGACCCAAACAGATACGCAGTATTTT
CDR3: CASSPGSTQTDTQYF

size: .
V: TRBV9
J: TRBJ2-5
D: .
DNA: TGTGCCAGCAGCGCCCAACATCGGGGAGAGACCCAGTACTTC
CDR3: CASSAQHRGETQYF

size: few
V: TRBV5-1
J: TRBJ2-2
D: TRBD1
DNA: TGCGCCAGCAGCCCAGGACAGGACACCGGGGAGCTGTTTTTT
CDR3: CASSPGQDTGELFF

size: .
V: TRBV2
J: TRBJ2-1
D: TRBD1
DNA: TGTGCCAGCAGCCCCAACCAGGGGGCGGCCTACAATGAGCAGTTCTTC
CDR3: CASSPNQGAAYNEQFF

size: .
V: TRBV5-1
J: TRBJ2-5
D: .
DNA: TGCGCCAGCACCGCGGGTATGGGAAGGGACTACTTC
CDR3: CASTAGMGRDYF

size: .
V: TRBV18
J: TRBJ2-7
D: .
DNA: TGTGCCAGCTCATCCCGAACAGAATCCTACGAGCAGTACTTC
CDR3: CASSSRTESYEQYF

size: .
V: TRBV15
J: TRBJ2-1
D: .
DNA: TGTGCCACCAGCAGAGATATCGGGGCCAACAATGAGCAGTTCTTC
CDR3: CATSRDIGANNEQFF

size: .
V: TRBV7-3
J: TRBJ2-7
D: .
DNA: TGTGCCAGCAGCTTAACGCAAAGCGGCGAGCAGTACTTC
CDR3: CASSLTQSGEQYF

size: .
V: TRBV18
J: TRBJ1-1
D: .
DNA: TGTGCCAGCTCACCTTTCGGGGCCCAGAAGGACACTGAAGCTTTCTTT
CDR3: CASSPFGAQKDTEAFF

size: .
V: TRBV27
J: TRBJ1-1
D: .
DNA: TGTGCCAGCTTGGGGACAATGAACACTGAAGCTTTCTTT
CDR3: CASLGTMNTEAFF

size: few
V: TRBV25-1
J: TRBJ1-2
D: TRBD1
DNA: TGTGCCAGCAGTGCCACTCCCGGGACAGGGGCCAGCTATGGCTACACCTTC
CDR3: CASSATPGTGASYGYTF

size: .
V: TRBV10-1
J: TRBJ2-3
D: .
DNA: TGCGCCAGCAGGGGATCAGGGCAGGGAACAGATACGCAGTATTTT
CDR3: CASRGSGQGTDTQYF

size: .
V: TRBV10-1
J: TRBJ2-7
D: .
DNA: TGCGCCAGCAGTGAGTCGATTGGCTCCTCCTACGAACAGTACTTC
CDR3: CASSESIGSSYEQYF

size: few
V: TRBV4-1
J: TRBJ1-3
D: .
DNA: TGCGCCAGCAGCAGGGGACGGTCTGGAAACACCATATATTTT
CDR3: CASSRGRSGNTIYF

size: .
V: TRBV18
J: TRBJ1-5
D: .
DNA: TGTGCCAGCTCACCGGGGACCGGGGGGGGAGGTCAGCCCCAGCATTTT
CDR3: CASSPGTGGGGQPQHF

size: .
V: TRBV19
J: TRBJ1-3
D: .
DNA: TGTGCCAGTAGTGTGCGAAACTCTGGAAACACCATATATTTT
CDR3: CASSVRNSGNTIYF

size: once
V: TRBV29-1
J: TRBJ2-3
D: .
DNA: TGCAGCGTCTGGGGGCCTCTCACAGATACGCAGTATTTT
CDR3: CSVWGPLTDTQYF

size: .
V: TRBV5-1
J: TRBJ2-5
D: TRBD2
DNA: TGCGCCAGCAGCTTGAATGCGGGAGGTTGGGAGACCCAGTACTTC
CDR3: CASSLNAGGWETQYF

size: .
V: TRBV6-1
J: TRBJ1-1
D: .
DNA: TGTGCCAGCAGTCCGTCGACAGGGAACACTGAAGCTTTCTTT
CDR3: CASSPSTGNTEAFF

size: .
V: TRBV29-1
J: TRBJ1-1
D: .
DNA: TGCAGCGTTGAGGGGCCAGGGCCTGAAGCTTTCTTT
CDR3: CSVEGPGPEAFF

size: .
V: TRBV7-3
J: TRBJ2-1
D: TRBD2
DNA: TGTGCCAGCAGTCCCGGCCTCGGGGAGGGCTATGAGCAGTTCTTC
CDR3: CASSPGLGEGYEQFF

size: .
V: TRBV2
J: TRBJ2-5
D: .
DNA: TGTGCCAGCAGTGGGGGCAGGGTTCAAGAGACCCAGTACTTC
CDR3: CASSGGRVQETQYF

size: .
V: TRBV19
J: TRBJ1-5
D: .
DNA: TGTGCCAGTAGTATATCCGACAAGGGGGTTTCTTCCTATAGCAATCAGCCCCAGCATTTT
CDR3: CASSISDKGVSSYSNQPQHF

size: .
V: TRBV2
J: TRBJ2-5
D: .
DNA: TGTGCCAGCAGTGGGACAGAGCGAGGGACCCAGTACTTC
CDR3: CASSGTERGTQYF

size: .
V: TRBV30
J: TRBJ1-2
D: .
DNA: TGTGCCTGGAGTAGGGCAGTCGACCGTGGCTACACCTTC
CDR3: CAWSRAVDRGYTF

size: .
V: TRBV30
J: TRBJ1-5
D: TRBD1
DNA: TGTGCCTGGAGCGAAGACAGGGACGCTGCCCCTAGCAATCAGCCCCAGCATTTT
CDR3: CAWSEDRDAAPSNQPQHF

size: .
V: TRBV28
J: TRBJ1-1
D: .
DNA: TGTGCCAGCAGTCCAGACAGGAGGAACACTGAAGCTTTCTTT
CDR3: CASSPDRRNTEAFF

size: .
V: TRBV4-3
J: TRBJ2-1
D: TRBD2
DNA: TGCGCCAGCAGCCAAGATTACAGCGGGGACTACAATGAGCAGTTCTTC
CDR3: CASSQDYSGDYNEQFF

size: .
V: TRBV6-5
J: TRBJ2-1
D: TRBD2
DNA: TGTGCCAGCAGTTCCGGACTAGCGGCCTCCTACAATGAGCAGTTCTTC
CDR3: CASSSGLAASYNEQFF

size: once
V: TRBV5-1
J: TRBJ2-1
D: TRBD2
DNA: TGCGCCAGCAGCTTGGAGGCTAGCGGGCCCTACAATGAGCAGTTCTTC
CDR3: CASSLEASGPYNEQFF

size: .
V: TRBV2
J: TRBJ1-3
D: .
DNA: TGTGCCAGCGGGGCAACAGGCGGCCCCGCTCTCTCTGGAAACACCATATATTTT
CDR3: CASGATGGPALSGNTIYF

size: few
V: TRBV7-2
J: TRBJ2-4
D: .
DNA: TGTGCCAGCAGCTTGAGGGAGCCGAACATTCAGTACTTC
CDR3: CASSLREPNIQYF

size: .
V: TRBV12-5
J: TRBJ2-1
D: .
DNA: TGTGCTAGTGTACGGGGAACTCTAGCAGATTCCTACAATGAGCAGTTCTTC
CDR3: CASVRGTLADSYNEQFF